This T cell receptor (beta chain) was identified during a study of shared clonotypes between healthy human individuals. Study-wide results and caveats: Compared with clonotypes that all four donors shared, non-shared clonotypes had lower generation probabilities. Across subsets, estimated richness was generally greater for naive than for memory populations.

Naive CD8 cells lacked CD45RO, underwent positive selection for CCR7 and left out terminally differentiated effector memory CD45RA+ cells. Donors, healthy HIV-negative adults, lacked recent acute infections or vaccinations. Profiling relied on immunoSEQ multiplex PCR, and the TCRdb table lists in-frame clones only, not all of them. The profile shows about 2.2 million clones, roughly 93% of them singletons. On this clone itself: Its antigen remains unknown.

The CDR3 length is 14 residues. Germline CDR1 reads MNHEY; CDR2 reads SMNVEV (reference sequence). V shed 4 bases, J shed 4 bases, and the junction held 4 bases outside the gene matches. This chain links TRBV27 with TRBJ2-1, with 7 bases identical to TRBD1. The source material was naive CD8+ T cells from PBMCs. The TCR sequence derives from a young man in good health. Some clones in this sample may be carry-over from other donors' samples. The CDR3 here is CASSSTGPYNEQFF. The CDR3 bases are TGTGCCAGCAGTTCGACAGGGCCGTACAATGAGCAGTTCTTC.